Shown below are 12 T cell receptor beta chains from a single sample sequenced in a study of blood T cell repertoires in COVID-19. Some clones are missing from TCRdb's copy, which holds only in-frame ones; the method was immunoSEQ multiplex PCR. The sample yields 200,000 to 250,000 clones, about 93% seen once. Sequenced sample: peripheral blood. The receptors shown here come from a man in his 60s with COVID-19, enrolled during active disease.

This clone was found a few times. The gene calls are TRBV24-1 and TRBJ2-7; D remains ambiguous. The V gene lost 1 base and the J gene lost 2 bases, with 17 bases spanning the gap. The CDR3 has 17 amino acids. Germline lookup yields CDR1 KGHDR and CDR2 SFDVKD. CDR3 DNA: TGTGCCACCAGTGATTTCGGTCCGATTGTTTCGACCTACGAGCAGTACTTC. Translating gives CATSDFGPIVSTYEQYF.

The chain is built from TRBV21-1 and TRBJ2-7; TRBD2 is the table's D call, not checked against the DNA. TRBV21-1 is a recognized pseudogene. This CDR3 contains 16 residues. The CDR3, as DNA: TGTGCCAGCAGCAAACAGGAGGCGAGCGCTGAGGACGAGCAGTACTTC. Translation: CASSKQEASAEDEQYF.

This rearrangement joins TRBV30 to TRBJ2-1; 12 bases agree with TRBD2. CDR1 is GTSNPN, CDR2 SVGIG, per germline (reference sequence). Trimming at V came to 7 bases and at J to 7 bases, leaving 8 bases not matched to a gene. The CDR3 is 14 amino acids. The CDR3 DNA follows: TGTGCCTTGAGGACTAGCGGGAACTCAAATGAGCAGTTCTTC. Its translation is CALRTSGNSNEQFF.

A single count supports this clone. The V and J genes are TRBV18 and TRBJ1-1, with D maybe TRBD1 (5 bases). CDR3 length equals 14 residues. Germline V gene sequence: CDR1 KGHSH, CDR2 LQKENI. V shed 4 bases and J shed 4 bases, with 13 bases lying between them. CDR3 protein: CASSLQSGATEAFF. The CDR3 coding sequence is TGTGCCAGCTCACTGCAAAGTGGGGCCACTGAAGCTTTCTTT.

The chain has TRBV3-1 (or the pseudogene TRBV3-2) and TRBJ2-1; a weak D match, TRBD2 (6 bases). The V gene lost 1 base and the J gene lost 9 bases, with 19 bases spanning the gap. Germline values: CDR1 LGHDT, CDR2 YNNKEL (reference sequence). The CDR3 contains 16 residues. The CDR3, as DNA: TGTGCCAGCAGCCAAGGGGTTCCGATTGGAGGGATTGAGCAGTTCTTC. Translated: CASSQGVPIGGIEQFF.

In this sample, this clone turned up once. The chain joins TRBV11-2 to TRBJ2-7; 9 bases fit TRBD1. The CDR3 runs 15 residues. The junction had 4 bases not matched to a gene; V was cut back by 1 base and J by 3 bases. Looked up from germline, CDR1 is SGHAT and CDR2 is FQNNGV. The DNA of the CDR3 is TGTGCCAGCAGCTTAGGGGGACAGGGTATCTACGAGCAGTACTTC. Protein product: CASSLGGQGIYEQYF.

The chain recombines TRBV28 with TRBJ1-2, with 8 bases lining up with TRBD1. CDR3 length: 16 amino acids. V was clipped by 5 bases and J by 1 base; unmatched bases: 9. The germline V gene encodes CDR1 MDHEN and CDR2 SYDVKM. The CDR3 coding sequence is TGTGCCAGCAGTCCGGGACAGGTTATAATTAACTATGGCTACACCTTC. It yields the protein CASSPGQVIINYGYTF.

The chain recombines TRBV14 with TRBJ2-1; 8 positions match TRBD2. The CDR3 covers 16 residues. The junction had 4 bases not matched to a gene; V was cut back by 1 base and J by 2 bases. Germline V lookup: CDR1 SGHDN, CDR2 FVKESK. In DNA, the CDR3 is TGTGCCAGCAGCCAAGCAGCGGGAGCGGCCTACAATGAGCAGTTCTTC. This sequence encodes CASSQAAGAAYNEQFF.

V gene TRBV4-2 combines with J gene TRBJ2-7; D is unresolved. CDR1 is LGHNA, CDR2 YNFKEQ, per germline. The CDR3 spans 15 residues. V shed 6 bases and J shed 2 bases, with 17 bases lying between them. CDR3: CASRPTLTSPYEQYF. In nucleotides, the CDR3 is TGTGCCAGCAGACCCACCCTTACAAGTCCCTACGAGCAGTACTTC.

Comment on this clone: Other DNA variants within this sample encode the same CDR3. The V call is TRBV3-1 (or the pseudogene TRBV3-2), the J call TRBJ2-1; 11 bases agree with TRBD2. From germline, CDR1 is LGHDT and CDR2 YNNKEL (reference sequence). The CDR3 covers 15 residues. V lost 3 bases, J lost 5 bases, and 3 bases stayed unmatched. The CDR3 coding sequence is TGTGCCAGCAGCCACGGGACTAGCGGAAACAATGAGCAGTTCTTC. Translating it yields CASSHGTSGNNEQFF.

The chain employs TRBV6-6 and TRBJ2-1, with unresolved D. Germline CDR1 is MNHNY and CDR2 is SVGAGI (reference sequence). Trimming removed 6 bases from V and 0 bases from J, with 12 bases in between. The CDR3 runs 15 residues. In nucleotides, the CDR3 is TGTGCCAGCAGCCCTACAAGGAGCTCCTACAATGAGCAGTTCTTC. It translates to CASSPTRSSYNEQFF.

This rearrangement joins TRBV4-2 to TRBJ2-4, with D maybe TRBD2 (6 bases). The CDR3 runs 13 residues. V shed 4 bases and J shed 8 bases, with 12 bases lying between them. Germline V gene lookup returns CDR1 LGHNA and CDR2 YNFKEQ. CDR3 amino acids: CASSRTRGDIQYF. As DNA, the CDR3 is TGTGCCAGCAGCCGGACTCGCGGGGACATTCAGTACTTC.